This T cell receptor beta chain stems from a study of blood T cell repertoires in COVID-19. Sequencing was performed with immunoSEQ multiplex PCR; in TCRdb, only in-frame clones are kept and a portion is missing. The table includes approximately 97,000 clones, nearly 90% detected once. The CDR3 extends over 14 amino acids. Trimming cost V 2 bases and J 7 bases; bases outside gene matches: 5. Germline values: CDR1 LGHNT, CDR2 FRNRAP. The sequence was collected from a man aged 45-65 years with active COVID-19. The chain is built from TRBV12-5 and TRBJ1-2; 9 bases match TRBD1. Sequenced input: peripheral blood. CDR3 bases: TGTGCTAGTGGTTTGACAGGGGGCAGAGGTGGCTACACCTTC. Encoded protein: CASGLTGGRGGYTF.